These 32 T cell receptor beta chains came from one sample sequenced in a study of T cell responses to AZD1222 COVID-19 vaccine. The repertoire was sequenced with immunoSEQ multiplex PCR; TCRdb's copy has only in-frame clones and lacks some. The data hold 95,000 to 150,000 clones, with 92% observed a single time. The material was peripheral blood, obtained 28 days after the second AZD1222 dose. The receptors originated from an adult who received the AZD1222 COVID-19 vaccine.

The chain employs TRBV7-2 and TRBJ2-5; 7 nucleotides line up with TRBD2. Per germline, CDR1 SGHTA and CDR2 FQGNSA. V lost 3 bases, J lost 8 bases, and 9 bases stayed unmatched. This CDR3 is 14 amino acids long. The CDR3 DNA follows: TGTGCCAGCAGCTTCAATAGCGGGCCCCACACCCAGTACTTC. This sequence encodes CASSFNSGPHTQYF.

The genes are TRBV12-3 or TRBV12-4 and TRBJ2-7; TRBD1 matches at 8 bases. The ends lost 5 bases at V and 6 bases at J; junction bases unmatched: 3. The CDR3 is 12 residues long. CDR3 sequence reads: CASSLGTGEQYF. The CDR3 DNA follows: TGTGCCAGCAGTCTCGGGACAGGCGAGCAGTACTTC.

J is TRBJ2-7 and V is TRBV6-5, with 9 nucleotides matching TRBD1. Trimming took 6 bases from V and 5 from J; bases not matched to a gene: 11. The V gene's germline CDR1 is MNHEY and CDR2 SVGAGI. The CDR3 spans 15 residues. CDR3 nucleotides: TGTGCCAGCAGAGTTCCCGGGACAGGGATACACGAGCAGTACTTC. It specifies CASRVPGTGIHEQYF.

The CDR3 region has the DNA TGTGCCAGCAGCCAGATGGACAGCTATGGCTACACCTTC. It translates to CASSQMDSYGYTF. The chain has TRBV4-2 and TRBJ1-2, with a tentative D call TRBD1 (6 bases). V lost 3 bases to trimming and J lost 4 bases, with 9 bases between them. The germline gives CDR1 LGHNA, CDR2 YNFKEQ. The length of the CDR3 is 13 residues.

The rearrangement uses TRBV6-5 and TRBJ1-2, with 8 bases lining up with TRBD1. Germline loops: CDR1 MNHEY, CDR2 SVGAGI. The CDR3 has 15 amino acids. V gave up 5 bases and J gave up 5 bases; unmatched junction bases: 10. The CDR3 loop reads CASSPGGAGVYGYTF. As DNA, the CDR3 is TGTGCCAGCAGTCCAGGGGGCGCTGGGGTATATGGCTACACCTTC.

The chain is built from TRBV28 and TRBJ2-1; 7 bases match TRBD1. Germline V gives CDR1 MDHEN, CDR2 SYDVKM. The CDR3 is made up of 13 amino acids. V lost 4 bases, J lost 6 bases, and 3 bases stayed unmatched. In nucleotides, the CDR3 is TGTGCCAGCAGTTCGGACAGGACCAATGAGCAGTTCTTC. It codes for CASSSDRTNEQFF.

The rearrangement uses TRBV5-1 and TRBJ1-3, with 10 bases lining up with TRBD1. The CDR3 has 14 amino acids. V lost 3 bases and J lost 5; bases outside the gene matches: 2. Germline assignment: CDR1 SGHRS and CDR2 YFSETQ. For the CDR3, the DNA is TGCGCCAGCAGCTGGGGACAGGGGAGAAACACCATATATTTT. It is translated as CASSWGQGRNTIYF. Together with reference TRBV5-1 and TRBJ1-3, the CDR3 gives the full variable domain: KAGVTQTPRYLIKTRGQQVTLSCSPISGHRSVSWYQQTPGQGLQFLFEYFSETQRNKGNFPGRFSGRQFSNSRSEMNVSTLELGDSALYLCASSWGQGRNTIYFGEGSWLTVV.

The table lists this clone with a few counts. The rearrangement joins TRBV6-4 to TRBJ2-3; 12 bases fit TRBD1. The CDR3 extends over 15 amino acids. Germline trimming cut 3 bases from V and 2 bases from J; bases unmatched to any gene: 0. From germline, CDR1 is MRHNA and CDR2 SNTAGT. CDR3 amino acids: CASSEGQGATDTQYF. CDR3 DNA sequence: TGTGCCAGCAGTGAGGGACAGGGGGCCACAGATACGCAGTATTTT.

The chain employs TRBV19 and TRBJ1-2, with 7 positions matching TRBD1. V was pared by 11 bases and J by 6 bases, with 15 bases of the junction left unmatched. This CDR3 spans 14 amino acids. Per the germline V gene, CDR1 is LNHDA and CDR2 is SQIVND (reference sequence). The chain's CDR3 is CASRPLDRENGYTF. CDR3 nucleotides: TGTGCCTCCAGGCCCCTCGACAGGGAGAATGGCTACACCTTC.

This chain joins TRBV7-9 and TRBJ2-7, with D unresolved. This CDR3 comprises 14 residues. With 5 bases removed from V and 2 bases from J, the gap between germline ends came to 13 bases. Looked up from germline, CDR1 is SEHNR and CDR2 is FQNEAQ (reference sequence). The CDR3 DNA is TGTGCCAGCAGCCCCTGGGAAGTTACCTACGAGCAGTACTTC. Translation gives CASSPWEVTYEQYF. Filled out from reference TRBV7-9 and TRBJ2-7, the complete variable domain reads DTGVSQNPRHKITKRGQNVTFRCDPISEHNRLYWYRQTLGQGPEFLTYFQNEAQLEKSRLLSDRFSAERPKGSFSTLEIQRTEQGDSAMYLCASSPWEVTYEQYFGPGTRLTVT.

This clone was picked up one time. The CDR3 nucleotides read TGCAGCGTTGTCCGGGACAGCCAAGAGACCCAGTACTTC. Protein product: CSVVRDSQETQYF. V gene TRBV29-1 combines with J gene TRBJ2-5, with 7 bases fitting TRBD1. The germline gives CDR1 SQVTM, CDR2 ANQGSEA. This CDR3 is 13 amino acids long. V trimming: 4 bases; J trimming: 1 base; junction bases outside the gene matches: 3.

V and J are TRBV4-1 and TRBJ1-2; D might be TRBD1 (5 bases). CDR1 and CDR2 from the germline V gene are MGHRA and YSYEKL. The V gene lost 2 bases and the J gene lost 4 bases, with 11 bases spanning the gap. This CDR3 region has 14 residues. CDR3 protein: CASSQQGLGYGYTF. CDR3 DNA sequence: TGCGCCAGCAGCCAACAGGGTTTAGGCTATGGCTACACCTTC.

This clone has more than one count but fewer than ten. The V gene is TRBV19, the J gene TRBJ1-1, with unresolved D. Germline V gene sequence: CDR1 LNHDA, CDR2 SQIVND (reference sequence). The CDR3 totals 13 residues. The V gene lost 3 bases and the J gene lost 11 bases, with 16 bases spanning the gap. Here the CDR3 DNA reads TGTGCCAGTAGTATGGTTCTCCACCTTGAGGCTTTCTTT. It specifies CASSMVLHLEAFF. Combining the CDR3 with reference TRBV19 and TRBJ1-1 gives the whole variable domain DGGITQSPKYLFRKEGQNVTLSCEQNLNHDAMYWYRQDPGQGLRLIYYSQIVNDFQKGDIAEGYSVSREKKESFPLTVTSAQKNPTAFYLCASSMVLHLEAFFGQGTRLTVV.

The gene calls are TRBV6-5 and TRBJ2-1, with 7 bases identical to TRBD1. Trimming took 7 bases from V and 8 from J; bases not matched to a gene: 8. Germline lookup yields CDR1 MNHEY and CDR2 SVGAGI. The CDR3 covers 13 residues. The CDR3 DNA is TGTGCCAGCATTACAGGGGTAGTTGATGAGCAGTTCTTC. This gives the protein CASITGVVDEQFF.

This clone was detected only a few times. CDR3 DNA sequence: TGTGCCAGCGGGGGACTGGGTTTCTACGAGCAGTACTTC. Its protein product is CASGGLGFYEQYF. V gene TRBV6-5 combines with J gene TRBJ2-7; possible D gene TRBD2, 6 bases. Germline assignment: CDR1 MNHEY and CDR2 SVGAGI. V gave up 8 bases and J gave up 3 bases, with 14 bases separating them. The length of the CDR3 is 13 residues.

V usage is TRBV4-1 and J usage is TRBJ1-4, with 9 bases lining up with TRBD1. The J segment lost 5 bases and the V segment lost 5 bases, leaving 6 bases of the junction unmatched. Germline V CDR1 and CDR2: MGHRA, YSYEKL. The CDR3 loop spans 15 amino acids. The CDR3 nucleotides are TGCGCCAGCAGCGCCCAACAGGGGGCGAATGAAAAACTGTTTTTT. Amino acid sequence: CASSAQQGANEKLFF.

This chain links TRBV28 with TRBJ1-4; TRBD1 might be the D (6 bases). The germline CDR1 and CDR2 sequences are MDHEN and SYDVKM. Trimming stripped 1 base from V and 4 bases from J, with 13 bases between. The CDR3 contains 16 residues. The CDR3 DNA is TGTGCCAGCAGTTTATATCGCACAGGGAGTAATGAAAAACTGTTTTTT. This codes for CASSLYRTGSNEKLFF.

This clone was seen more than once but under ten times. The gene calls are TRBV11-2 and TRBJ2-1; D may correspond to TRBD1 or TRBD2 (5 bases each). The CDR3 has 15 residues. Trimming pared 3 bases from V and 5 bases from J, leaving 14 bases between. Germline V lookup: CDR1 SGHAT, CDR2 FQNNGV. The CDR3 loop is CASSFGPGPNNEQFF. The CDR3 region has the DNA TGTGCCAGCAGCTTCGGACCGGGACCCAACAATGAGCAGTTCTTC. The full variable domain, in which reference TRBV11-2 and TRBJ2-1 provide the parts outside the CDR3, is EAGVAQSPRYKIIEKRQSVAFWCNPISGHATLYWYQQILGQGPKLLIQFQNNGVVDDSQLPKDRFSAERLKGVDSTLKIQPAKLEDSAVYLCASSFGPGPNNEQFFGPGTRLTVL.

The chain links TRBV29-1 to TRBJ1-5, with D possibly TRBD1 on 5 matching bases. Germline lookup yields CDR1 SQVTM and CDR2 ANQGSEA. The CDR3 runs to 11 residues. Trimming shortened V by 7 bases and J by 11 bases, and 15 bases separated the two germline ends. This CDR3 reads CSAGTLGTQHF. CDR3 nucleotides: TGCAGCGCTGGGACCCTTGGAACCCAGCATTTT.

The CDR3 protein is CASSLVGPTRGQPQHF. The DNA for the CDR3 is TGTGCCAGCAGTTTAGTAGGACCCACAAGAGGTCAGCCCCAGCATTTT. V is TRBV28 and J is TRBJ1-5, with no clear D. This CDR3 contains 16 residues. V lost 2 bases and J lost 6, with 17 bases in between. Germline V gene sequence: CDR1 MDHEN, CDR2 SYDVKM. Drawing the rest from reference TRBV28 and TRBJ1-5, the complete variable domain is DVKVTQSSRYLVKRTGEKVFLECVQDMDHENMFWYRQDPGLGLRLIYFSYDVKMKEKGDIPEGYSVSREKKERFSLILESASTNQTSMYLCASSLVGPTRGQPQHFGDGTRLSIL.

The gene calls are TRBV6-5 and TRBJ1-4; D is unclear. The ends were cut back, 8 bases at V and 7 bases at J, with 8 bases in the middle. The CDR3 runs to 11 residues. Germline V gene sequence: CDR1 MNHEY, CDR2 SVGAGI. The CDR3, as DNA: TGTGCCAGCCGCGCGGGTGAAAAACTGTTTTTT. This sequence encodes CASRAGEKLFF.

J is TRBJ1-1 and V is TRBV7-6, with 8 bases aligning to TRBD1. CDR3 length: 14 residues. The V segment lost 4 bases and the J segment 5 bases; nucleotides outside the gene matches: 6. The germline CDR1 and CDR2 sequences are SGHVS and FNYEAQ. The DNA for the CDR3 is TGTGCCAGCAGCTCCGGGACAGGCTTTACTGAAGCTTTCTTT. It is translated as CASSSGTGFTEAFF.

In this sample, this clone turned up a few times. The V gene is TRBV4-1, the J gene TRBJ2-6; no firm D call. V dropped 1 base and J dropped 2 bases, with 6 bases sitting between them. The CDR3 runs to 15 residues. Germline CDR1 and CDR2: MGHRA and YSYEKL. The CDR3 spells CASSQVSAGANVLTF. The CDR3 DNA is TGCGCCAGCAGCCAAGTGTCAGCTGGGGCCAACGTCCTGACTTTC.

This clone was found once. V and J are TRBV5-8 and TRBJ1-4, with D perhaps TRBD1 (5 bases). V gave up 0 bases and J gave up 7 bases, with 13 bases separating them. CDR1 SGHTS and CDR2 YDEGEE come from the germline V gene. The CDR3 consists of 15 residues. In DNA, the CDR3 is TGTGCCAGCAGCTTGGAAGGGGATTATGGTGAAAAACTGTTTTTT. Its translation is CASSLEGDYGEKLFF.

The chain combines TRBV5-1 with TRBJ2-3; 10 positions match TRBD2. The CDR3 is 15 residues long. The junction had 8 bases not matched to a gene; V was cut back by 5 bases and J by 5 bases. CDR1 and CDR2 from the germline V gene are SGHRS and YFSETQ. The CDR3 DNA is TGCGCCAGCAGGCCTAGCGGGAGTTCGGTAGATACGCAGTATTTT. This encodes CASRPSGSSVDTQYF.

The chain recombines TRBV11-1 with TRBJ2-3; TRBD2 agrees at 8 bases. V was clipped by 1 base and J by 6 bases; unmatched bases: 6. This CDR3 is 15 amino acids long. Germline CDR1 SGHAT, CDR2 FQDESV (reference sequence). The CDR3 DNA follows: TGTGCCAGCAGCTTAGTCGGGGGGGCGCGGGATACGCAGTATTTT. This translates into CASSLVGGARDTQYF.

The V call is TRBV28, the J call TRBJ2-3; possibly TRBD2 for D (6 bases). The CDR3 loop spans 17 amino acids. Germline assignment: CDR1 MDHEN and CDR2 SYDVKM. Trimming took off 5 bases at V and 1 base at J, with 19 bases between the two ends. This CDR3 is CASSLPRIGGGTDTQYF. The CDR3, as DNA: TGTGCCAGCAGTCTACCCAGGATCGGCGGGGGCACAGATACGCAGTATTTT. Full variable domain (missing parts from reference TRBV28 and TRBJ2-3): DVKVTQSSRYLVKRTGEKVFLECVQDMDHENMFWYRQDPGLGLRLIYFSYDVKMKEKGDIPEGYSVSREKKERFSLILESASTNQTSMYLCASSLPRIGGGTDTQYFGPGTRLTVL.

The chain links TRBV7-9 to TRBJ1-5; 10 bases line up with TRBD1. Germline V gives CDR1 SEHNR, CDR2 FQNEAQ (reference sequence). The CDR3 is 16 amino acids. J gave up 6 bases and V 4 bases, and 9 bases lay outside the gene matches. CDR3 residues: CASSSRGDRGLQPQHF. The CDR3 bases are TGTGCCAGCAGCTCACGGGGGGACAGGGGACTTCAGCCCCAGCATTTT.

This CDR3 reads CASSLQGTLTLQPQHF. The CDR3 region has the DNA TGTGCCAGTAGTTTACAAGGGACGTTAACCTTACAGCCCCAGCATTTT. The chain links TRBV19 to TRBJ1-5; weak D call: TRBD1 (5 bases). There are 16 residues in the CDR3. V lost 5 bases to trimming and J lost 7 bases, with 21 bases between them. The V gene's germline CDR1 is LNHDA and CDR2 SQIVND (reference sequence).

The genes are TRBV19 and TRBJ2-5; TRBD1 agrees at 7 bases. Per germline, CDR1 LNHDA and CDR2 SQIVND (reference sequence). V was clipped by 1 base and J by 4 bases; unmatched bases: 9. The CDR3 loop spans 16 amino acids. CDR3 residues: CASSIGGQARGETQYF. CDR3 coding DNA: TGTGCCAGTAGTATAGGCGGACAGGCACGAGGAGAGACCCAGTACTTC.

The CDR3 nucleotides read TGTGCCAGCAGTTACTCCACAGCTAATAATGAAAAACTGTTTTTT. It yields the protein CASSYSTANNEKLFF. The chain has TRBV6-5 and TRBJ1-4; D is unclear. This CDR3 is 15 amino acids long. CDR1 is MNHEY, CDR2 SVGAGI, per germline. Trimming removed 0 bases from V and 4 bases from J, with 9 bases in between.

CDR3 DNA: TGTGCCAGCAGCGCCCCCTCCGGGACAGGGGGCACCGGGGAGCTGTTTTTT. As protein: CASSAPSGTGGTGELFF. This rearrangement joins TRBV5-6 to TRBJ2-2; 11 bases are shared with TRBD1. CDR1 and CDR2 from the germline V gene are SGHDT and YYEEEE. CDR3 length: 17 amino acids. V lost 4 bases and J lost 4; bases outside the gene matches: 9.